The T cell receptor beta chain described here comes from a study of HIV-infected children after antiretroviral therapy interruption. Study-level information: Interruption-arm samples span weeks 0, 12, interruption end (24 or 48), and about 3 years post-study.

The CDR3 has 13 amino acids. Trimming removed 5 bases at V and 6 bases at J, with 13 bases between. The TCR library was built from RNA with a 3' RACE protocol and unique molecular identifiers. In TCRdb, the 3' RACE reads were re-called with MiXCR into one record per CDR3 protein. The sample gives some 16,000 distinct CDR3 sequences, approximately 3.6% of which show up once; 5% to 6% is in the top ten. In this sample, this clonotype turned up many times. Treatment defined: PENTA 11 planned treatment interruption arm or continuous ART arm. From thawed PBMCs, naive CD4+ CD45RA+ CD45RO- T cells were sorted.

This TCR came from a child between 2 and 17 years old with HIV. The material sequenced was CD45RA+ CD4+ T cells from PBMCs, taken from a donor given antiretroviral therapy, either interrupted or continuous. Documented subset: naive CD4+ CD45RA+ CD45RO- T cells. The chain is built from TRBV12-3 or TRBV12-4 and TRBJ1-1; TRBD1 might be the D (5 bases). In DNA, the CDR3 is TGTGCCAGCAGTGGTTTGCGGGGCCCTGAAGCTTTCTTT. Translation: CASSGLRGPEAFF.